The 18 T cell receptor beta chains below all came from one sample that was sequenced in a study of cytomegalovirus exposure and HLA in healthy donors. Here immunoSEQ multiplex PCR was the method, and the copy in TCRdb shows in-frame clones only, minus some. The profile shows some 250,000 clones, about 90% of them singletons. The sequenced sample was PBMCs. These receptors all stem from a woman aged 18-30 years in good health and CMV-seronegative.

The gene calls are TRBV18 and TRBJ2-7, with 9 bases fitting TRBD1. Germline CDR1 and CDR2: KGHSH and LQKENI. V lost 0 bases and J lost 6; bases outside the gene matches: 12. This CDR3 has 17 amino acids. The CDR3 here is CASSPPRGQGGLCEQYV. CDR3 bases: TGTGCCAGCTCACCACCGCGGGGACAGGGAGGGTTATGCGAGCAGTACGTC.

The chain has TRBV28 and TRBJ2-7, with a tentative D call TRBD1 (6 bases). V lost 4 bases and J 3 bases, leaving 7 bases between the germline ends. The germline V gene encodes CDR1 MDHEN and CDR2 SYDVKM. The CDR3 contains 12 residues. CDR3 sequence: CASSSGVYEQYF. DNA for the CDR3: TGTGCCAGCAGTTCAGGGGTCTACGAGCAGTACTTC.

The J gene is TRBJ2-3, the V gene TRBV7-2; 7 nucleotides align to TRBD2. CDR1 and CDR2 (germline): SGHTA, FQGNSA. The CDR3 contains 15 residues. The V segment lost 5 bases and the J segment 0 bases; nucleotides outside the gene matches: 5. CDR3 residues: CASSPRAGSTDTQYF. In DNA form, the CDR3 reads TGTGCCAGCAGCCCGCGAGCGGGGAGCACAGATACGCAGTATTTT.

The chain has TRBV4-1 and TRBJ1-2; no clear D. The germline gives CDR1 MGHRA, CDR2 YSYEKL. Trimming cost V 5 bases and J 8 bases, with 15 bases left between them. CDR3 length: 13 residues. The CDR3 nucleotides are TGCGCCAGCAGCGCACAGAACCCTTGGGGCTACACCTTC. It is translated as CASSAQNPWGYTF.

This chain connects TRBV19 to TRBJ1-1; TRBD1 might be the D (5 bases). Germline V gene lookup returns CDR1 LNHDA and CDR2 SQIVND (reference sequence). The CDR3 spans 11 residues. Trimming pared 10 bases from V and 10 bases from J, leaving 16 bases between. The CDR3 is CATSQAGPAFF. CDR3 DNA sequence: TGTGCCACCTCACAGGCAGGTCCAGCTTTCTTT.

J is TRBJ1-5 and V is TRBV28; 8 bases line up with TRBD1. V dropped 5 bases and J dropped 5; count of bases not matched to a gene: 5. CDR1 and CDR2 from the germline V gene are MDHEN and SYDVKM. This CDR3 has 14 residues. Here the CDR3 DNA reads TGTGCCAGCAGTCTCACACAGGGGGATCAGCCCCAGCATTTT. Encoded protein: CASSLTQGDQPQHF.

V is TRBV4-3 and J is TRBJ2-2; possibly TRBD1 for D (6 bases). Germline V gives CDR1 LGHNA, CDR2 YSLEER. CDR3 length: 15 amino acids. Trimming removed 4 bases at V and 5 bases at J, with 14 bases between. CDR3 loop: CASSRGQGRTGELFF. CDR3 DNA: TGCGCCAGCAGCCGGGGGCAAGGAAGGACCGGGGAGCTGTTTTTT.

The chain combines TRBV7-9 with TRBJ1-1; 8 bases align to TRBD1. CDR3 size: 15 residues. The germline V gene encodes CDR1 SEHNR and CDR2 FQNEAQ (reference sequence). With V trimmed by 3 bases and J by 2 bases, 5 bases remained unmatched. In DNA form, the CDR3 reads TGTGCCAGCAGCTTGCAGACAGGGGCAAACACTGAAGCTTTCTTT. It is translated as CASSLQTGANTEAFF. The full variable domain, in which reference TRBV7-9 and TRBJ1-1 provide the parts outside the CDR3, is DTGVSQNPRHKITKRGQNVTFRCDPISEHNRLYWYRQTLGQGPEFLTYFQNEAQLEKSRLLSDRFSAERPKGSFSTLEIQRTEQGDSAMYLCASSLQTGANTEAFFGQGTRLTVV.

The CDR3: CASSFFRDTTYEQYF. CDR3 bases: TGTGCCAGCAGCTTCTTCCGGGACACAACCTACGAGCAGTACTTC. The chain links TRBV7-2 to TRBJ2-7, with a possible D match to TRBD1 (6 bases). CDR1 and CDR2 (germline): SGHTA, FQGNSA. The V gene lost 3 bases and the J gene lost 2 bases, with 14 bases spanning the gap. The CDR3 runs 15 residues.

The chain carries TRBV2 and TRBJ2-1; the D is unclear. With 4 bases removed from V and 0 bases from J, the gap between germline ends came to 10 bases. Germline CDR1 and CDR2: SNHLY and FYNNEI. The length of the CDR3 is 15 residues. The CDR3 reads CASSADLSSYNEQFF. The CDR3 DNA follows: TGTGCCAGCAGTGCAGACTTGAGCTCCTACAATGAGCAGTTCTTC.

The chain employs TRBV4-1 and TRBJ2-3; 9 nucleotides match TRBD2. CDR1 MGHRA and CDR2 YSYEKL come from the germline V gene. Germline trimming cut 0 bases from V and 6 bases from J; bases unmatched to any gene: 4. The CDR3 consists of 15 residues. This CDR3 reads CASSQDRGGADTQYF. The CDR3 DNA follows: TGCGCCAGCAGCCAAGATCGCGGGGGGGCCGATACGCAGTATTTT.

The J gene is TRBJ2-5, the V gene TRBV7-9; 7 bases map to TRBD1. The germline CDR1 and CDR2 sequences are SEHNR and FQNEAQ (reference sequence). The CDR3 loop spans 18 amino acids. V trimming: 1 base; J trimming: 3 bases; junction bases outside the gene matches: 14. CDR3 residues: CASSLGAEGTAKEETQYF. DNA for the CDR3: TGTGCCAGCAGCTTAGGGGCCGAAGGGACAGCGAAAGAAGAGACCCAGTACTTC. Drawing the rest from reference TRBV7-9 and TRBJ2-5, the complete variable domain is DTGVSQNPRHKITKRGQNVTFRCDPISEHNRLYWYRQTLGQGPEFLTYFQNEAQLEKSRLLSDRFSAERPKGSFSTLEIQRTEQGDSAMYLCASSLGAEGTAKEETQYFGPGTRLLVL.

This chain connects TRBV27 to TRBJ1-4, with D possibly being TRBD1 (6 bases). The CDR3 extends over 14 amino acids. The V end lost 3 bases, the J end lost 10 bases, and 15 bases lay between the germline ends. Germline CDR1 and CDR2: MNHEY and SMNVEV (reference sequence). CDR3 in amino acids: CASSFGQGIGKLFF. CDR3 nucleotide sequence: TGTGCCAGCAGTTTTGGGCAGGGGATTGGAAAACTGTTTTTT. Full variable domain (missing parts from reference TRBV27 and TRBJ1-4): EAQVTQNPRYLITVTGKKLTVTCSQNMNHEYMSWYRQDPGLGLRQIYYSMNVEVTDKGDVPEGYKVSRKEKRNFPLILESPSPNQTSLYFCASSFGQGIGKLFFGSGTQLSVL.

V usage is TRBV6-4 and J usage is TRBJ1-2; 12 bases agree with TRBD1. The CDR3 loop spans 17 amino acids. V shed 6 bases and J 1 base; nucleotides not matched to a gene: 9. Germline-derived CDR1 and CDR2 are MRHNA and SNTAGT. CDR3 loop: CASRPRDRGRVNYGYTF. The CDR3 nucleotides read TGTGCCAGCAGACCCCGGGACAGGGGGCGAGTTAACTATGGCTACACCTTC.

The chain links TRBV7-2 to TRBJ2-5; 8 bases agree with TRBD2. Germline CDR1 reads SGHTA; CDR2 reads FQGNSA. The J segment lost 7 bases and the V segment lost 5 bases, leaving 9 bases of the junction unmatched. The CDR3 consists of 14 residues. Written as DNA, the CDR3 is TGTGCCAGCAGCGCGTTGACTAGCGTAACGACCCAGTACTTC. Its protein is CASSALTSVTTQYF.

The V gene is TRBV28, the J gene TRBJ2-3, with 13 bases lining up with TRBD2. The CDR3 runs to 17 residues. Germline V gives CDR1 MDHEN, CDR2 SYDVKM. J was trimmed by 4 bases and V by 6 bases; bases with no gene match: 10. The CDR3 loop is CASSLSGLAGTPDTQYF. The CDR3 nucleotides read TGTGCCAGCAGCCTCTCGGGACTAGCGGGGACTCCAGATACGCAGTATTTT.

The chain couples TRBV4-3 to TRBJ2-7; D gene ambiguous. CDR1 is LGHNA, CDR2 YSLEER, per germline. The ends were cut back, 1 base at V and 0 bases at J, with 10 bases in the middle. The CDR3 is 15 residues long. This chain's CDR3 is CASSQGLGTSYEQYF. CDR3 DNA sequence: TGCGCCAGCAGCCAAGGGCTTGGCACCTCCTACGAGCAGTACTTC.

The rearrangement uses TRBV2 and TRBJ2-7, with D possibly being TRBD2 (7 bases). Trimming shortened V by 6 bases and J by 6 bases, and 24 bases separated the two germline ends. This CDR3 has 16 amino acids. Germline assignment: CDR1 SNHLY and CDR2 FYNNEI. The CDR3 sequence is CASSSESGGLAGEQYF. CDR3 DNA: TGTGCCAGCAGCTCCGAGTCCGGGGGGCTAGCCGGCGAGCAGTACTTC.